This T cell receptor beta chain was retrieved from a study of shared clonotypes between healthy human individuals (dated by TCRdb to between 2020 and 2021). Looking at the study overall: Three men and two women, aged 18 to 49 years, made up the cohort. To estimate repertoire size and how much clonotype sharing occurs between individuals, the study deeply sequenced the blood TCR repertoires of about five healthy adults. Different laboratories and diverse techniques were used to prepare libraries and sequence TCR repertoires, to increase sequencing depth and limit assay-specific biases. Each donor's leukapheresis produced roughly between roughly 0.85 and 10 billion PBMCs.

Beyond this particular receptor, the publication reports: Pairwise subsampling led to the expectation that sequencing depth would affect the degree of clonotype sharing among donors. Sampling was restricted to blood, and TCR repertoires in tissue are likely to differ from TCR repertoires in blood. Because the study included a small number of donors, the genetic and exposure-history diversity represented was limited.

The CDR3 starts with the cysteine, ends with the phenylalanine, and has 12 residues. Kept here is only the CDR3 DNA, which spans 36 bases and is read in frame from base 1. Sequences MNHNS (CDR1) and SASEGT (CDR2) are obtained from the germline V gene. V loses 1 base of germline sequence and J loses 9 bases, and the interval between the two ends is 9 bases. TCR CDR3 regions were amplified from genomic DNA by multiplex PCR using the deep immunoSEQ assay. For each cell subset, the extracted genomic DNA was distributed evenly across all wells of several immunoSEQ 96-well plates, and each plate served as one replicate. For unsorted PBMC, each replicate PCR was loaded with 250 to 300 ng genomic DNA, equivalent to 25,000 to 35,000 T cell genomes. Ten immunoSEQ deep assay plates were used to sequence the unsorted PBMC genomic DNA. Purified libraries were measured with a Qubit 3.0 fluorometer, size-checked on a Bioanalyzer 2100, and measured again with the KAPA Library Quantification kit. A separate single-read 150-cycle Illumina NextSeq 550 flow cell was used to sequence each immunoSEQ 96-well plate. Turning to the authors' computational methods: The immunoSEQ output contained only junctional sequences without quality scores, so filtering could not match that applied to full-length reads. Sequences were annotated with PyIR, a Python wrapper for IgBLAST v1.9, and V/J genes and CDR3 were assigned using IMGT germline references. Reads were filtered out if the reads had weak V/J assignments (E-value above 1e-6), no CDR3, stop codons, out-of-frame junctions, or ambiguous translated residues. V3J clonotypes were defined by identical inferred V gene, J gene, and CDR3 amino acid sequence. Percentage overlap between repertoires was calculated by dividing the number of shared unique clonotypes by the size of the smaller repertoire. Repertoire richness was assessed with RTK rarefaction, the Chao1 estimator, and Recon v2.1 estimates of unobserved clonotypes. TCRdb carries this immuneACCESS record with in-frame sequences only. Its versions omit some clonotypes, under half of them owing to an unresolved V gene in the studies checked, with the rest unexplained. V and J calls and clone size are those listed in that table; D and trimming were worked out from the DNA. In all, the sample holds some 470,000 clones, and around 80% of those were seen once. The biggest ten clones account for 13% of the sample.

This clone was seen a few times. Its antigen is unknown. Per-base qualities were not stored, and no clone one base away is much larger. Donors were healthy HIV-negative adults with no recently reported acute infections or vaccinations. Only Caucasian adults living in Nashville, Tennessee, USA were represented among the donors. For unsorted samples, 96 million or so PBMCs were counted, and genomic DNA was extracted using the QIAamp DNA Blood Mini kit. Blood was obtained by leukapheresis, after which PBMCs were separated by Ficoll-Histopaque density gradient centrifugation and cryopreserved in liquid nitrogen vapor phase.

This TCR was recovered from a woman between 35 and 50 years old in good health. Some clones in this sample may be carry-over from other donors' samples. The V and J segments used are TRBV6-1 and TRBJ1-2, with TRBD1 as a weak D call on 5 bases. The specimen sequenced was PBMCs. The CDR3 here reads CASSEEAGSYTF. The DNA sequence is as follows: TGTGCCAGCAGTGAAGAGGCAGGGAGCTACACCTTC.